The TCR beta chain under discussion was sequenced for a study of cytomegalovirus exposure and HLA in healthy donors. Study conclusions and caveats: The Asian-associated ancestry cluster reportedly had fewer N-insertions than the roughly 700-donor mean in a later analysis.

Trimming took 6 bases from V and 6 from J; bases not matched to a gene: 10. From germline, CDR1 is MDHEN and CDR2 SYDVKM. The CDR3 is 15 amino acids. Researchers ran the PCR with 60 Vbeta and 13 Jbeta primers. The data were produced by immunoSEQ multiplex PCR, yet TCRdb's version contains in-frame clones alone and is incomplete. In the table there are about 110,000 clones, 74% of which are singletons. On this clone itself: Its cognate antigen is unknown.

This clonotype originated in a woman aged 40 to 49 in good health and CMV-seropositive. V usage is TRBV28 and J usage is TRBJ1-1, with 10 bases lining up with TRBD1. The source material was PBMCs. The CDR3 spells CASSHRTGGFSEAFF. CDR3 DNA sequence: TGTGCCAGCAGCCACAGGACAGGGGGGTTCTCTGAAGCTTTCTTT.